A selection of T cell receptor beta chains follows, all from one sample in a study of cytomegalovirus exposure and HLA in healthy donors. TCRdb keeps only in-frame clones here, not all; method: immunoSEQ multiplex PCR. The profile shows under 300,000 clones, 75% to 90% of them singletons. Sequenced sample: PBMCs. These receptors originate from a man between 40 and 49 years old in good health and CMV-seropositive. Each CDR3 is given with its conserved first and last residue.

CASSGTGQGYYGYTF | 15 | TRBV5-1
CASSLARNEQFF | 12 | TRBV7-2
CASSQRTGGLVDEQYF | 16 | TRBV4-1
CASSLRDRGSRTEAFF | 16 | TRBV7-6
CAWSVSSSYNEQFF | 14 | TRBV30
CASSLFGYGYTF | 12 | TRBV5-6
CASIKKARSNQPQHF | 15 | TRBV28
CASSLRGTGSYNEQFF | 16 | TRBV11-3
CASSLAGLAGGGDTQYF | 17 | TRBV11-3
CASSATATNEKLFF | 14 | TRBV5-4
CASSQVSTGGSGNTIYF | 17 | TRBV4-2
CASSLTTNYGYTF | 13 | TRBV27
CASSDLSEASGNTIYF | 16 | TRBV5-1
CASSVGTGAGTEAFF | 15 | TRBV9
CASNPGTQGNTIYF | 14 | TRBV6-5
CASSSTGALDEQYF | 14 | TRBV7-9
CATSRDPAGLSYEQYF | 16 | TRBV15
CASSTTGVASYEQYF | 15 | TRBV19